The rows below give T cell receptor beta chains drawn from one sample of a study of T-cell reconstitution after alpha-beta-depleted transplantation in children. TCRdb fed the PCR reads into MiXCR, producing one record per CDR3 protein. The sample holds some 550,000 distinct CDR3 sequences, 18% seen once. The sample here was PBMCs from the stem cell graft donor, taken from the stem cell graft. These receptors came from a human donor who donated a stem cell graft to a child with acute lymphoblastic leukemia. Both conserved end residues are part of each CDR3. A D gene is named only where the DNA matches it firmly. Part of the rows lack a size; the others show once, few, many or a class for expanded clones.

d_gene	j_gene	abundance	v_gene	CDR3aa	CDR3nt
-	TRBJ1-5	-	TRBV4-2	CASSQSVAYNQPQHF	TGTGCCAGCAGCCAATCGGTGGCTTATAATCAGCCCCAGCATTTT
-	TRBJ2-7	-	TRBV7-9	CASGKTGAYEQYF	TGTGCCAGCGGTAAGACTGGAGCCTACGAGCAGTACTTC
-	TRBJ1-1	-	TRBV27	CASTLGQGINTEAFF	TGTGCCAGCACCTTGGGTCAGGGGATCAACACTGAAGCTTTCTTT
-	TRBJ2-1	-	TRBV6-2/TRBV6-3	CASSQTGLTYNEQFF	TGTGCCAGCAGCCAGACAGGTTTGACATACAATGAGCAGTTCTTC
-	TRBJ1-1	few	TRBV6-4	CASSDLGNIGDLNTEAFF	TGTGCCAGCAGTGACTTGGGAAATATTGGGGACCTAAACACTGAAGCTTTCTTT
TRBD1	TRBJ2-1	few	TRBV5-6	CAREPGGHYNEQFF	TGTGCCAGGGAACCAGGGGGACACTACAATGAGCAGTTCTTC
-	TRBJ2-5	few	TRBV20-1	CSATSSETQETQYF	TGCAGTGCAACCTCTAGCGAAACCCAAGAGACCCAGTACTTC
-	TRBJ2-3	few	TRBV7-9	CASSLLAGLSTDTQYF	TGTGCCAGCAGCTTATTGGCAGGTCTTAGCACAGATACGCAGTATTTT
-	TRBJ1-1	-	TRBV18	CASSPHPTNTEAFF	TGTGCCAGCTCACCACACCCGACCAACACTGAAGCTTTCTTT
-	TRBJ2-2	-	TRBV9	CASSVPPGELFF	TGTGCCAGCAGCGTCCCCCCCGGGGAGCTGTTTTTT
-	TRBJ2-7	-	TRBV9	CASSALPEAYEQYF	TGTGCCAGCAGCGCCTTGCCGGAGGCCTACGAGCAGTACTTC
-	TRBJ2-5	few	TRBV5-1	CASSFISYQETQYF	TGCGCCAGCAGCTTCATATCGTACCAAGAGACCCAGTACTTC
-	TRBJ1-2	few	TRBV18	CASSPGAANYGYTF	TGTGCCAGCTCACCAGGGGCGGCTAACTATGGCTACACCTTC
-	TRBJ1-1	few	TRBV5-5	CASSLGPSGKAFF	TGTGCCAGCAGCTTGGGACCCTCAGGCAAAGCTTTCTTT
TRBD1	TRBJ2-5	few	TRBV27	CASSLQGGGSETQYF	TGTGCCAGCAGTTTGCAAGGGGGCGGCTCGGAGACCCAGTACTTC
-	TRBJ1-1	few	TRBV5-8	CASSSLQANTEAFF	TGTGCCAGCAGCTCTTTACAGGCGAACACTGAAGCTTTCTTT
TRBD2	TRBJ2-5	few	TRBV11-1	CASSLAPERAGGPETQYF	TGTGCCAGCAGCTTAGCTCCCGAGCGAGCGGGAGGGCCGGAGACCCAGTACTTC
TRBD1	TRBJ1-5	-	TRBV6-5	CASSYWTGPYSNQPQHF	TGTGCCAGCAGTTACTGGACAGGCCCCTATAGCAATCAGCCCCAGCATTTT
TRBD1	TRBJ1-1	-	TRBV29-1	CSGQGRLDTEAFF	TGCAGCGGACAGGGAAGGCTCGACACTGAAGCTTTCTTT
-	TRBJ2-7	-	TRBV27	CASSPPGAGLYEQYF	TGTGCCAGCAGTCCCCCTGGGGCGGGCCTATACGAGCAGTACTTC
-	TRBJ2-3	few	TRBV5-1	CASAPEFPDTQYF	TGCGCCAGCGCCCCGGAGTTCCCAGATACGCAGTATTTT
-	TRBJ2-3	-	TRBV29-1	CSVPEARTDTQYF	TGCAGCGTCCCCGAGGCGAGAACGGATACGCAGTATTTT
-	TRBJ2-5	-	TRBV29-1	CSVVHRNKETQYF	TGCAGCGTTGTCCACCGGAACAAAGAGACCCAGTACTTC
TRBD1	TRBJ1-3	-	TRBV4-1	CASSQVTGFGTIYF	TGCGCCAGCAGCCAGGTGACAGGGTTCGGCACCATATATTTT
-	TRBJ2-3	-	TRBV12-3/TRBV12-4	CASSTGIGRDTQYF	TGTGCCAGCAGCACGGGAATAGGGAGAGATACGCAGTATTTT
TRBD1	TRBJ2-7	-	TRBV12-3/TRBV12-4	CASSLPTGAGEQYF	TGTGCCAGCAGTCTTCCGACAGGGGCGGGTGAGCAGTACTTC
-	TRBJ2-7	-	TRBV29-1	CSVEDPSGPYEQYF	TGCAGCGTTGAAGATCCATCAGGGCCCTACGAGCAGTACTTC
-	TRBJ2-7	-	TRBV23-1	CASTRLPYLSYEQYF	TGCGCCAGCACAAGACTACCGTACTTGTCCTACGAGCAGTACTTC
-	TRBJ2-1	-	TRBV7-9	CASSPRSRAYNEQFF	TGTGCCAGCAGCCCCCGTTCACGGGCCTACAATGAGCAGTTCTTC
-	TRBJ2-7	-	TRBV4-1	CASSQDLGLKSYEQYF	TGCGCCAGCAGCCAAGATTTGGGTTTAAAATCCTACGAGCAGTACTTC
-	TRBJ2-7	-	TRBV19	CASNVGRGEQYF	TGTGCCAGTAATGTCGGGAGAGGGGAGCAGTACTTC
TRBD1	TRBJ1-5	few	TRBV27	CASSLSGQPYSNQPQHF	TGTGCCAGCAGTTTATCGGGACAGCCCTATAGCAATCAGCCCCAGCATTTT
-	TRBJ2-4	-	TRBV6-5	CASSPYKNIQYF	TGTGCCAGCTCCCCATACAAAAACATTCAGTACTTC
TRBD2	TRBJ2-7	once	TRBV11-2	CASSSAGKSRSLEQYF	TGTGCCAGCAGCTCAGCGGGGAAAAGTCGAAGCCTCGAGCAGTACTTC
-	TRBJ2-1	-	TRBV24-1	CATSDLMVGINEQFF	TGTGCCACCAGTGATTTGATGGTGGGAATCAATGAGCAGTTCTTC
-	TRBJ1-5	-	TRBV5-1	CASSLRGTSQPQHF	TGCGCCAGCAGCTTGAGGGGGACTAGTCAGCCCCAGCATTTT
-	TRBJ2-7	-	TRBV7-9	CASSSTGRVHEQYF	TGTGCCAGCAGCTCCACTGGCAGGGTTCACGAGCAGTACTTC
-	TRBJ2-5	-	TRBV12-3/TRBV12-4	CASSFGLPGSETQYF	TGTGCCAGCAGTTTTGGTCTGCCGGGGAGTGAGACCCAGTACTTC
TRBD2	TRBJ2-1	few	TRBV2	CASSDLGLAVNEQFF	TGTGCCAGCAGTGATCTGGGACTAGCGGTAAATGAGCAGTTCTTC
TRBD1	TRBJ2-7	few	TRBV10-3	CAISEDETGPYEQYF	TGTGCCATCAGTGAAGATGAGACAGGGCCCTACGAGCAGTACTTC
-	TRBJ2-3	-	TRBV4-1	CASSQEFRDTQYF	TGCGCCAGCAGCCAAGAATTCAGGGATACGCAGTATTTT
-	TRBJ2-3	few	TRBV11-2	CASSLPGTDYTDTQYF	TGTGCCAGCAGCCTCCCCGGGACGGACTACACAGATACGCAGTATTTT
-	TRBJ1-5	-	TRBV5-1	CASSLSYSQPQHF	TGCGCCAGCAGCTTGTCATATAGCCAGCCCCAGCATTTT
-	TRBJ2-1	many	TRBV12-3/TRBV12-4	CASSSLAALYNEQFF	TGTGCCAGCAGTTCCCTAGCCGCCCTCTACAATGAGCAGTTCTTC
TRBD2	TRBJ2-3	few	TRBV6-5	CASSYGASGARDTQYF	TGTGCCAGCAGTTATGGGGCTAGCGGGGCCAGGGATACGCAGTATTTT
-	TRBJ1-4	-	TRBV12-3/TRBV12-4	CASSLYRFNEKLFF	TGTGCCAGCAGTTTATACAGATTTAATGAAAAACTGTTTTTT
-	TRBJ1-5	few	TRBV7-6	CASSLAGVKKGSNQPQHF	TGTGCCAGCAGCTTAGCGGGGGTGAAGAAAGGTAGCAATCAGCCCCAGCATTTT
TRBD2	TRBJ2-3	-	TRBV6-5	CASSYRLAGGGATDTQYF	TGTGCCAGCAGTTACAGACTAGCGGGAGGAGGGGCAACAGATACGCAGTATTTT